These 12 T cell receptor beta chains came from one sample sequenced in a study of STAT5B mutations in CD4+ large granular lymphocyte leukemia. Measured with immunoSEQ multiplex PCR; TCRdb has only the in-frame clones, and not every one. The sample contains 30,000 to 40,000 clones, under 80% of which appear only once. The sequenced sample consisted of CD4+ T cells from blood buffy coats. The receptor source for this set is a human donor in good health.

The chain joins TRBV6-6 to TRBJ2-7, with a weak D call TRBD2 (7 bases). V was trimmed by 5 bases and J by 2 bases, leaving 16 bases between them. Germline-derived CDR1 and CDR2 are MNHNY and SVGAGI (reference sequence). The CDR3 has 15 amino acids. The CDR3 DNA follows: TGTGCCAGCAGTACTCGAGGGGGGGCGGCCTACGAGCAGTACTTC. It yields the protein CASSTRGGAAYEQYF.

The rearrangement links TRBV9 to TRBJ1-2; D remains unclear. The CDR3 has 14 residues. Germline loops: CDR1 SGDLS, CDR2 YYNGEE. V lost 0 bases, J lost 1 base, and 7 bases lay in between. CDR3 sequence (DNA): TGTGCCAGCAGCGTAGGCTCCGATAACTATGGCTACACCTTC. This gives the protein CASSVGSDNYGYTF.

The chain uses TRBV7-2 and TRBJ2-1; no clear D gene. The ends were cut back, 5 bases at V and 0 bases at J, with 11 bases in the middle. Germline V gene data show CDR1 as SGHTA and CDR2 as FQGNSA. CDR3 length: 15 amino acids. The CDR3 here is CASSLTLGSYNEQFF. Here the CDR3 DNA reads TGTGCCAGCAGCCTCACCCTAGGCTCCTACAATGAGCAGTTCTTC.

This clone was detected a few times. The CDR3, as DNA: TGTGCCAGCAGCTTAACGCAGCACAATCAGCCCCAGCATTTT. This encodes CASSLTQHNQPQHF. The chain links TRBV11-2 to TRBJ1-5; D uncertain. The CDR3 totals 14 residues. CDR1 is SGHAT and CDR2 is FQNNGV in the germline V gene. V lost 2 bases, J lost 3 bases, and 8 bases lay in between.

The chain carries TRBV29-1 and TRBJ2-7; unclear D gene. This CDR3 region has 11 residues. Trimming stripped 4 bases from V and 4 bases from J, with 8 bases between. Germline CDR1 and CDR2: SQVTM and ANQGSEA. The DNA for the CDR3 is TGCAGCGTTGTAGCACTTTACGAGCAGTACTTC. Its protein is CSVVALYEQYF.

This chain connects TRBV6-6 to TRBJ2-2, with no clear D. Per germline, CDR1 MNHNY and CDR2 SVGAGI (reference sequence). The CDR3 contains 14 residues. Trimming cost V 6 bases and J 3 bases, with 11 bases left between them. The CDR3 protein is CASSHGSHTGELFF. For the CDR3, the DNA is TGTGCCAGCAGCCACGGGTCCCACACCGGGGAGCTGTTTTTT.

This clone was recorded only once. Distinct nucleotide sequences in the sample also encode this CDR3. The J gene is TRBJ2-7, the V gene TRBV2; tentative D call: TRBD1 (6 bases). Germline CDR1 reads SNHLY; CDR2 reads FYNNEI. The CDR3 loop spans 14 amino acids. V gave up 7 bases and J gave up 2 bases, with 15 bases separating them. The CDR3 region is CASKPGQPPYEQYF. The CDR3 bases are TGTGCCAGCAAGCCGGGACAACCCCCCTACGAGCAGTACTTC.

The chain combines TRBV5-6 with TRBJ2-7, with 7 bases lining up with TRBD1. This CDR3 is built from 14 residues. CDR1 is SGHDT and CDR2 is YYEEEE in the germline V gene. V dropped 4 bases and J dropped 1; count of bases not matched to a gene: 5. The CDR3: CASSAQGESYEQYF. In nucleotides, the CDR3 is TGTGCCAGCAGCGCCCAGGGGGAATCCTACGAGCAGTACTTC.

A remark on this clone: An end of the junction differs from the germline gene, which may be a read error. V usage is TRBV30 and J usage is TRBJ2-7, with 12 bases lining up with TRBD1. This CDR3 spans 15 amino acids. From germline, CDR1 is GTSNPN and CDR2 SVGIG (reference sequence). The CDR3 loop is CAGRSVGTGGNEQYF. CDR3 bases: TGTGCCGGGAGATCGGTAGGGACAGGGGGCAACGAGCAGTACTTC.

The CDR3 sequence: CASSQVVGNGEQYF. The CDR3 bases are TGTGCCAGCAGCCAAGTCGTAGGGAACGGCGAGCAGTACTTC. This rearrangement joins TRBV14 to TRBJ2-7; no definite D call. CDR3 length equals 14 residues. Germline CDR1 and CDR2: SGHDN and FVKESK. Trimming removed 1 base at V and 6 bases at J, with 13 bases between.

This clone was found once. The V gene is TRBV30, the J gene TRBJ1-4; possibly TRBD1 for D (6 bases). The CDR3 extends over 17 amino acids. The V gene lost 3 bases and the J gene lost 0 bases, with 17 bases spanning the gap. The V gene's germline CDR1 is GTSNPN and CDR2 SVGIG (reference sequence). The CDR3 region has the DNA TGTGCCTGGAGACCTAAAGGACAGTCCTCAACTAATGAAAAACTGTTTTTT. It is translated as CAWRPKGQSSTNEKLFF.

The chain couples TRBV15 to TRBJ1-4, with unresolved D. The germline V gene has CDR1 LNHNV and CDR2 YYDKDF (reference sequence). The CDR3 has 13 amino acids. V lost 0 bases to trimming and J lost 8 bases, with 7 bases between them. The DNA for the CDR3 is TGTGCCACCAGCAGAGATGCGAGGGAAAAACTGTTTTTT. It is translated as CATSRDAREKLFF. Variable domain in full (rest from reference TRBV15 and TRBJ1-4): DAMVIQNPRYQVTQFGKPVTLSCSQTLNHNVMYWYQQKSSQAPKLLFHYYDKDFNNEADTPDNFQSRRPNTSFCFLDIRSPGLGDTAMYLCATSRDAREKLFFGSGTQLSVL.